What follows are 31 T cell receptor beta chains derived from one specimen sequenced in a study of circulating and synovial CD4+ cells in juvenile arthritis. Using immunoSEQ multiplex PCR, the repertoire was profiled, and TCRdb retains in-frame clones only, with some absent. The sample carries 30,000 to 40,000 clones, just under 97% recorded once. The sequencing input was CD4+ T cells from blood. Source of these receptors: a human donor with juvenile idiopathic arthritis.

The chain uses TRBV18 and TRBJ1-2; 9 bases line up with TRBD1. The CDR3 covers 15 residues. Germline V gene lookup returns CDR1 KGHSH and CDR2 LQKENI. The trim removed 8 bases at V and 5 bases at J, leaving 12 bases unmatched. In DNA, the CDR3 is TGTGCCAGCACTACAGGGGGCTCGAGTGGTTATGGCTACACCTTC. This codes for CASTTGGSSGYGYTF.

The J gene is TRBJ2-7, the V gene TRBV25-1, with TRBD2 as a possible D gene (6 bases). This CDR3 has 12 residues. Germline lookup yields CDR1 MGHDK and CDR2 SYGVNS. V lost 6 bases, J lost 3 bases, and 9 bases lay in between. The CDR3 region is CASSRDFYEQYF. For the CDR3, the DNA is TGTGCCAGCAGCCGGGACTTCTACGAGCAGTACTTC.

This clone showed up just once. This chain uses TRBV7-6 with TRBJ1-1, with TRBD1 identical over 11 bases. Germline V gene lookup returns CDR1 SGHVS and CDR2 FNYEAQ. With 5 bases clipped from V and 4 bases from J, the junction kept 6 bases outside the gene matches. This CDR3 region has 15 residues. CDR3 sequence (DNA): TGTGCCAGCAGCGATGCCGGGACAGGGGGCACTGAAGCTTTCTTT. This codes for CASSDAGTGGTEAFF.

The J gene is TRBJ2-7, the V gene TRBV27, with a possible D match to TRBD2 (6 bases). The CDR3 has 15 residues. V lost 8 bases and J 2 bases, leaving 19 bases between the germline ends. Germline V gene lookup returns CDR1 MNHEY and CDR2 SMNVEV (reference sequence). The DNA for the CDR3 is TGTGCCAGCCGACGGGCGGGACGTATCCCCTACGAGCAGTACTTC. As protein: CASRRAGRIPYEQYF.

Written as DNA, the CDR3 is TGTGCCAGCACGAGCGGAGGAGGCAGGATCTCCTACGAGCAGTACTTC. Translating it yields CASTSGGGRISYEQYF. The genes are TRBV7-8 and TRBJ2-7; D may be TRBD2 (5 bases). CDR1 is SGHVS, CDR2 FQNEAQ, per germline. V lost 7 bases and J 0 bases, leaving 19 bases between the germline ends. The CDR3 runs 16 residues. The whole variable domain, filled in from reference TRBV7-8 and TRBJ2-7, reads GAGVSQSPRYKVAKRGQDVALRCDPISGHVSLFWYQQALGQGPEFLTYFQNEAQLDKSGLPSDRFFAERPEGSVSTLKIQRTQQEDSAVYLCASTSGGGRISYEQYFGPGTRLTVT.

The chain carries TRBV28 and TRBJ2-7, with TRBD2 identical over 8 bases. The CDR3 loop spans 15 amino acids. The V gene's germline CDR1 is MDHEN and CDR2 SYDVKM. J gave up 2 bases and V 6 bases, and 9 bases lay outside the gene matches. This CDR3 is CASRTGGTPTYEQYF. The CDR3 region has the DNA TGTGCCAGCAGGACGGGGGGGACACCGACCTACGAGCAGTACTTC.

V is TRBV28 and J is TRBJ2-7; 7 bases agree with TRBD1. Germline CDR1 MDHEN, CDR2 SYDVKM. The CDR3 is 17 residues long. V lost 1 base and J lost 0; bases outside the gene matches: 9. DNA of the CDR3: TGTGCCAGCAGTTTATTGGCTTGGGGACAGAGCTCCTACGAGCAGTACTTC. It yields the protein CASSLLAWGQSSYEQYF.

CDR3 coding DNA: TGTGCCTGGAGTGCGGGGGGCGGGCTTCCGGGGGGCACTGAAGCTTTCTTT. It yields the protein CAWSAGGGLPGGTEAFF. V gene TRBV30 combines with J gene TRBJ1-1; D may be TRBD1 (6 bases). This CDR3 has 17 amino acids. Trimming removed 1 base at V and 4 bases at J, with 22 bases between. Germline assignment: CDR1 GTSNPN and CDR2 SVGIG (reference sequence).

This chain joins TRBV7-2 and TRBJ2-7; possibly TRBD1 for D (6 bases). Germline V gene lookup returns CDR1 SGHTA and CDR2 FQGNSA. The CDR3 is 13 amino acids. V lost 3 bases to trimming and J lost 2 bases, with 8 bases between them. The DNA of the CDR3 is TGTGCCAGCAGCTTTACAGGGACCTACGAGCAGTACTTC. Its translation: CASSFTGTYEQYF.

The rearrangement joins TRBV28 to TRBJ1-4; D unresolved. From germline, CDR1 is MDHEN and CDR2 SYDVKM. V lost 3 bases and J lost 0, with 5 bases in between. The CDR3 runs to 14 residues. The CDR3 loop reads CASSFQATNEKLFF. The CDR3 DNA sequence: TGTGCCAGCAGTTTCCAGGCAACTAATGAAAAACTGTTTTTT.

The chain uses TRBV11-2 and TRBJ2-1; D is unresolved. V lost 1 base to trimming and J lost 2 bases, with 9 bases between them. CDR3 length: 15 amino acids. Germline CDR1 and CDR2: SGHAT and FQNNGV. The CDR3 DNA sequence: TGTGCCAGCAGCTTAGGGGCGTGGGCCTACAATGAGCAGTTCTTC. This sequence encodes CASSLGAWAYNEQFF.

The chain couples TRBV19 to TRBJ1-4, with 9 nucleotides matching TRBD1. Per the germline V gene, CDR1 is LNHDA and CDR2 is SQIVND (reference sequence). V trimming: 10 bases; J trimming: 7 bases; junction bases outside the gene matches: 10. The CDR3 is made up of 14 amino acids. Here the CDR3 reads CATSTGQGREKLFF. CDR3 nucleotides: TGTGCCACAAGTACGGGACAGGGTCGTGAAAAACTGTTTTTT.

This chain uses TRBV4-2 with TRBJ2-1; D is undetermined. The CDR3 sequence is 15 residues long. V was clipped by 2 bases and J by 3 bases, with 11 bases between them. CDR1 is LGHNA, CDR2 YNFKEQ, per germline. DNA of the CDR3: TGTGCCAGCAGCCAATACACAAGTGACTACAATGAGCAGTTCTTC. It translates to CASSQYTSDYNEQFF.

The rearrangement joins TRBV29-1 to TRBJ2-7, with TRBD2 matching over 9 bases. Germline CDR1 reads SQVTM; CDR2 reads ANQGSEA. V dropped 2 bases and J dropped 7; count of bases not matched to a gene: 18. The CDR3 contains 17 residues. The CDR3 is CSVELGTSSVWSGEQYF. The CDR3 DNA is TGCAGCGTTGAACTTGGGACTAGCTCGGTCTGGTCGGGGGAGCAGTACTTC.

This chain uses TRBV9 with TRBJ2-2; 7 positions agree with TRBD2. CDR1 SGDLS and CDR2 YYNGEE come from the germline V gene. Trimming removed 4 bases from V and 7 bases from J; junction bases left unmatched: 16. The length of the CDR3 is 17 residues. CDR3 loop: CASSPEAWGGNDGELFF. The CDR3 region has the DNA TGTGCCAGCAGCCCGGAGGCTTGGGGGGGAAATGACGGGGAGCTGTTTTTT. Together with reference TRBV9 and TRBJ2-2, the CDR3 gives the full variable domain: DSGVTQTPKHLITATGQRVTLRCSPRSGDLSVYWYQQSLDQGLQFLIQYYNGEERAKGNILERFSAQQFPDLHSELNLSSLELGDSALYFCASSPEAWGGNDGELFFGEGSRLTVL.

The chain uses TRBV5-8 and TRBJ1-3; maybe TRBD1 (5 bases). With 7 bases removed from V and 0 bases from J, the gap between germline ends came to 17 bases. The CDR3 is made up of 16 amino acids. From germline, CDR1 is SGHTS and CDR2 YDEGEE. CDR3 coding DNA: TGTGCCAGCTCAAGCGGGACCTTACGCTCTGGAAACACCATATATTTT. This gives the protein CASSSGTLRSGNTIYF. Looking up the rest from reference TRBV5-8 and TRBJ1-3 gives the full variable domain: EAGVTQSPTHLIKTRGQQATLRCSPISGHTSVYWYQQALGLGLQFLLWYDEGEERNRGNFPPRFSGRQFPNYSSELNVNALELEDSALYLCASSSGTLRSGNTIYFGEGSWLTVV.

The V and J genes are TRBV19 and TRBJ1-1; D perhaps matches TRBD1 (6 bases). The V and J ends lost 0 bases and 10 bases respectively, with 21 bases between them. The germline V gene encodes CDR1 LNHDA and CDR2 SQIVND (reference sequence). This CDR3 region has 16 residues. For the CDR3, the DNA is TGTGCCAGTAGTATAGATCGGGGGGCCCAATCCACCGGAGCTTTCTTT. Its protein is CASSIDRGAQSTGAFF.

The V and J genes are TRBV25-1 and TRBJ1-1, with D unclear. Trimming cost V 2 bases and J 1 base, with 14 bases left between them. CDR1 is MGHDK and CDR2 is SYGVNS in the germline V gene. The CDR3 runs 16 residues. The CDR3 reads CASSELDPTRNTEAFF. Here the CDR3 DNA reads TGTGCCAGCAGTGAACTGGATCCGACACGGAACACTGAAGCTTTCTTT.

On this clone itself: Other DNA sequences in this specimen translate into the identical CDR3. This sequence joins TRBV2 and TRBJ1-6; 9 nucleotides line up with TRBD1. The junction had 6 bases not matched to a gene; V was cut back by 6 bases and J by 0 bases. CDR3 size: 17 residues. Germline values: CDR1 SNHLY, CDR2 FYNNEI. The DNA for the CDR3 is TGTGCCAGCAGCGGGACAGGGAGGAGCTCCTATAATTCACCCCTCCACTTT. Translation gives CASSGTGRSSYNSPLHF.

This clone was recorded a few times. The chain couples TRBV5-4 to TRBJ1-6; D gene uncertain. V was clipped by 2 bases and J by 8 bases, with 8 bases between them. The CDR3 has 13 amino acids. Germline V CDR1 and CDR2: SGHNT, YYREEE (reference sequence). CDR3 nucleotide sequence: TGTGCCAGCAGCTTCCGCGTGGATTCACCCCTCCACTTT. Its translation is CASSFRVDSPLHF.

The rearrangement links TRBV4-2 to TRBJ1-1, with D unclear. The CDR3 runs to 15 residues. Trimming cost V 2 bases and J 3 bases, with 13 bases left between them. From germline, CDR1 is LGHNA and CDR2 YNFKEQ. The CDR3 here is CASSQSPVSHTEAFF. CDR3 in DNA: TGTGCCAGCAGCCAATCTCCTGTGAGTCACACTGAAGCTTTCTTT.

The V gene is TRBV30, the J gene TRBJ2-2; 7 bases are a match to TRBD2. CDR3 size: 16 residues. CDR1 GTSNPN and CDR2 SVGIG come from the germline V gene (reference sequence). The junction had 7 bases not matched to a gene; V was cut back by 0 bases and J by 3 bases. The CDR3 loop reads CAWSVGRGSDTGELFF. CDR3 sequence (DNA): TGTGCCTGGAGTGTAGGCCGCGGGAGTGACACCGGGGAGCTGTTTTTT. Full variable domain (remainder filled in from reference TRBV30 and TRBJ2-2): SQTIHQWPATLVQPVGSPLSLECTVEGTSNPNLYWYRQAAGRGLQLLFYSVGIGQISSEVPQNLSASRPQDRQFILSSKKLLLSDSGFYLCAWSVGRGSDTGELFFGEGSRLTVL.

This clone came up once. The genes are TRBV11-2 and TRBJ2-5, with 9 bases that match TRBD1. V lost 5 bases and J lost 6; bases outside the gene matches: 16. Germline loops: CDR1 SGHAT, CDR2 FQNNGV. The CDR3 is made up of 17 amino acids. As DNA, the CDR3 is TGTGCCAGCAGCCCATCATCGATAAGGACAGGGGCGAAGACCCAGTACTTC. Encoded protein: CASSPSSIRTGAKTQYF.

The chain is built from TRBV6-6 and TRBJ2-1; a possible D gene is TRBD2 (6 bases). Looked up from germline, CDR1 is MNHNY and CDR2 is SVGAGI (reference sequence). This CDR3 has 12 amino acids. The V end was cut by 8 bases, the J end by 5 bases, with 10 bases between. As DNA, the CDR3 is TGTGCCAGCTGTAGCGGTGACAATGAGCAGTTCTTC. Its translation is CASCSGDNEQFF.

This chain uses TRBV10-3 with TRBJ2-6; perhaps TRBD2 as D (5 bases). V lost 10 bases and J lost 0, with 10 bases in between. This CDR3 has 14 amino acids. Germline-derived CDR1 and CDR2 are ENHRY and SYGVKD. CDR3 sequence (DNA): TGTGCCAGCGGACGGGACTCTGGGGCCAACGTCCTGACTTTC. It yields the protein CASGRDSGANVLTF.

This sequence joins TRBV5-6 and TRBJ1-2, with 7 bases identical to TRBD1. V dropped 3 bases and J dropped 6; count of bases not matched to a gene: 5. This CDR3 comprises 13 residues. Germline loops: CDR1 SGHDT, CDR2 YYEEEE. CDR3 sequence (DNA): TGTGCCAGCAGCTCAGGACAGGAGAATGGCTACACCTTC. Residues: CASSSGQENGYTF.

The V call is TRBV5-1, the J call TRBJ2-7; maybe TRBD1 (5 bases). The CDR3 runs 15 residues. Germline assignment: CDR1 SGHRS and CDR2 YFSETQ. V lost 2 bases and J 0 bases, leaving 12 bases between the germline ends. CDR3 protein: CASSLYGASSYEQYF. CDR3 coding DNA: TGCGCCAGCAGCTTATATGGGGCTAGCTCCTACGAGCAGTACTTC.

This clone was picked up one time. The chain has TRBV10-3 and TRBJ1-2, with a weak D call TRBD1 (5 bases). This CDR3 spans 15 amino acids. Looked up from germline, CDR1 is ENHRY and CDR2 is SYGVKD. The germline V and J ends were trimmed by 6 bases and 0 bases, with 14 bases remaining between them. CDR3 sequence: CAISETGQANYGYTF. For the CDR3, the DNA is TGTGCCATCAGCGAAACAGGCCAAGCTAACTATGGCTACACCTTC.

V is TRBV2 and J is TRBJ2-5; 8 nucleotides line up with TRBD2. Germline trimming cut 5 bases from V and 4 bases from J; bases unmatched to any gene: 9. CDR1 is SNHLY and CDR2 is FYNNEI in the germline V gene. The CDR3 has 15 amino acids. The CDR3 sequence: CASSPREGLTETQYF. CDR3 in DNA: TGTGCCAGCAGTCCACGGGAGGGCCTTACAGAGACCCAGTACTTC.

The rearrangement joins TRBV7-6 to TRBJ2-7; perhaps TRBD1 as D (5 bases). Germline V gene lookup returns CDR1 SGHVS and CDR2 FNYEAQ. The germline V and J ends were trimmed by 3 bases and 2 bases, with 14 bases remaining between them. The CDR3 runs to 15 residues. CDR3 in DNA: TGTGCCAGCAGCTTCCAGGGCAGCTCAACCTACGAGCAGTACTTC. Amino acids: CASSFQGSSTYEQYF. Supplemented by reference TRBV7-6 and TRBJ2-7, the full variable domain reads GAGVSQSPRYKVTKRGQDVALRCDPISGHVSLYWYRQALGQGPEFLTYFNYEAQQDKSGLPNDRFSAERPEGSISTLTIQRTEQRDSAMYRCASSFQGSSTYEQYFGPGTRLTVT.

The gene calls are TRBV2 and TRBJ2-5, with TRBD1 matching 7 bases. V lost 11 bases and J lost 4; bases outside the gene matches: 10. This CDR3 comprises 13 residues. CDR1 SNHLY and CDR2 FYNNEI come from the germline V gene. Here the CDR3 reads CAARQGVSETQYF. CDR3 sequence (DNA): TGTGCCGCCCGACAGGGAGTATCAGAGACCCAGTACTTC.